This T cell receptor (beta chain) was identified in a study of cytomegalovirus exposure and HLA in healthy donors. J lost 4 bases, V lost 0 bases, and 5 bases had no gene match. The CDR3 runs 16 residues. CDR1 SGHRS and CDR2 YFSETQ come from the germline V gene. It was with 60 Vbeta and 13 Jbeta primers that the PCR ran. TCRdb's table, derived via immunoSEQ multiplex PCR, lists solely in-frame clones and lacks some. The table lists more than 100,000 clones, about 86% of them singletons. Healthy bone marrow donors made up the cohort. The clonotype was recovered from a woman in her twenties or thirties in good health and CMV-seronegative. The V call is TRBV5-1, the J call TRBJ2-7; 12 bases agree with TRBD2. The sequenced sample consisted of PBMCs. This chain's CDR3 is CASSLDGLAGSYEQYF. CDR3 bases: TGCGCCAGCAGCTTGGACGGACTAGCGGGATCGTACGAGCAGTACTTC.